The TCR beta chain under discussion was sequenced for a study of CD8 T cells in ankylosing spondylitis. Study-level results: It appeared that ankylosing spondylitis blood was characterized by a TCR beta motif of fewer than 10 highly homologous variants. There was reportedly significant enrichment of clones that were disease-linked in matched ankylosing spondylitis synovial fluid. Before this, some motif variants had been reported in reactive arthritis synovial fluid and blood.

Germline V gene lookup returns CDR1 GTSNPN and CDR2 SVGIG (reference sequence). The CDR3 consists of 15 residues. Trimming cost V 6 bases and J 9 bases, with 24 bases left between them. This clonotype was seen a few times. Its antigen is still unknown. Using quantitative 5'-RACE with molecular barcodes, the authors made TCR beta libraries. MiXCR was run by TCRdb on the 5' RACE reads, yielding one entry per CDR3 protein. The data show 200,000 to 300,000 distinct CDR3 sequences, roughly a tenth seen once. This sequence originates from a male donor with ankylosing spondylitis or in good health (not recorded which). V and J are TRBV30 and TRBJ2-1; D uncertain. Sequencing was carried out using blood, either unsorted or a sorted T cell fraction (not recorded which). CDR3 nucleotide sequence: TGTGCCTGTACTCGGACCGAACCTGTGGCTATTGAGCAGTTCTTC. It is translated as CACTRTEPVAIEQFF.